A single sample is the source of the 4 T cell receptor beta chains below, sequenced in a study of blood T cell repertoires in COVID-19. TCRdb's copy holds only in-frame clones and misses some; the assay was immunoSEQ multiplex PCR. The table shows approximately 130,000 clones, with around 86% occurring only once. Material for sequencing was peripheral blood. All receptors come from a man over 45 with active COVID-19.

The CDR3 coding sequence is TGCGCCAGCAGCTACCCAACGGGGACTGAAGCTTTCTTT. Amino acids: CASSYPTGTEAFF. The chain has TRBV4-1 and TRBJ1-1, with D hard to call. The CDR3 consists of 13 residues. Germline lookup yields CDR1 MGHRA and CDR2 YSYEKL. Deletions cut 5 bases from V and 5 bases from J, with 12 bases between.

The chain links TRBV9 to TRBJ2-3, with D perhaps TRBD2 (6 bases). The length of the CDR3 is 15 residues. The germline V gene encodes CDR1 SGDLS and CDR2 YYNGEE. The V gene lost 3 bases and the J gene lost 7 bases, with 18 bases spanning the gap. This chain's CDR3 is CASSARDGGGNTQYF. The CDR3 region has the DNA TGTGCCAGCAGCGCCCGGGACGGTGGGGGGAATACGCAGTATTTT.

This clone was detected only a few times. The V call is TRBV18, the J call TRBJ2-7; 10 nucleotides match TRBD2. Germline loops: CDR1 KGHSH, CDR2 LQKENI. The CDR3 covers 15 residues. V gave up 1 base and J gave up 5 bases; unmatched junction bases: 5. CDR3 bases: TGTGCCAGCTCACCACTCCCTAGCGGGGGCCACGAGCAGTACTTC. Translating gives CASSPLPSGGHEQYF.

The V and J genes are TRBV11-2 and TRBJ1-3; TRBD1 is a possible D gene (6 bases). This CDR3 spans 14 amino acids. Germline V gene lookup returns CDR1 SGHAT and CDR2 FQNNGV. V was pared by 5 bases and J by 3 bases, with 11 bases between. CDR3 sequence reads: CASSITGFGNTIYF. The DNA for the CDR3 is TGTGCCAGCAGCATAACAGGGTTTGGAAACACCATATATTTT.